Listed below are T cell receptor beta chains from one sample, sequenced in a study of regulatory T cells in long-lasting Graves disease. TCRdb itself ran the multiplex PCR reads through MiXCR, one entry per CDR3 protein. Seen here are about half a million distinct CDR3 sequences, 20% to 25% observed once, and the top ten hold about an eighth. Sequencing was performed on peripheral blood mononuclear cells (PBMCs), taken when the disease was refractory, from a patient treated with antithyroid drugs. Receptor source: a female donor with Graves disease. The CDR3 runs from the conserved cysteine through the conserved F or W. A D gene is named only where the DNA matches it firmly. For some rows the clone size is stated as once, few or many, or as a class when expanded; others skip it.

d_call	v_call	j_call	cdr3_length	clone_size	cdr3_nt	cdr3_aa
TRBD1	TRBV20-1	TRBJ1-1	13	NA	TGCAGTGCTCCCCGACAGGGTAGCACTGAAGCTTTCTTT	CSAPRQGSTEAFF
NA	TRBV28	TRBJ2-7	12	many	TGTGCCAGCACCACAGGGAACTACGAGCAGTACTTC	CASTTGNYEQYF
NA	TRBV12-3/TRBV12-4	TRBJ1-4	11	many	TGTGCCAGCAGCTTAAGCGAAAAACTGTTTTTT	CASSLSEKLFF
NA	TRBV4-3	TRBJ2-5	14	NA	TGCGCCAGCAGCCAAAGTCCCTCAAGCGAGACCCAGTACTTC	CASSQSPSSETQYF
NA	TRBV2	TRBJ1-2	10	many	TGTGCCAGCAGGGACTATGGCTACACCTTC	CASRDYGYTF
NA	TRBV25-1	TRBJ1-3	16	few	TGTGCCAGCAGTGATACACGCCGGTTAACTGGAAACACCATATATTTT	CASSDTRRLTGNTIYF
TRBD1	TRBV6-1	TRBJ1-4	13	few	TGTGCCAGCAGCGGGACAGGGAATGAAAAACTGTTTTTT	CASSGTGNEKLFF
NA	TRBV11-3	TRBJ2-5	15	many	TGTGCCAGCAGCCAAGGGACCCGGATCCAAGAGACCCAGTACTTC	CASSQGTRIQETQYF
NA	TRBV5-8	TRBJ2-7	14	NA	TGTGCCAGCAGCTTACGCGATCCCTCCTACGAGCAGTACTTC	CASSLRDPSYEQYF
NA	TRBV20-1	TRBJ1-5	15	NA	TGCAGTGCTCCCAAAACCAGGGGAACCAATCAGCCCCAGCATTTT	CSAPKTRGTNQPQHF
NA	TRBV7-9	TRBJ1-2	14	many	TGTGCCACCTCACCGTCGGACTTAAAAGATGGCTACACCTTC	CATSPSDLKDGYTF
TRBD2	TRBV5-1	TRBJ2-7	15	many	TGCGCCAGCACCCCTAGGGCGGGAGGGCCGTACGAGCAGTACTTC	CASTPRAGGPYEQYF
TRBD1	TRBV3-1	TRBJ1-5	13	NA	TGTGCCAGCAGCCCGGACAGGGGGGCAGCCCAGCATTTT	CASSPDRGAAQHF
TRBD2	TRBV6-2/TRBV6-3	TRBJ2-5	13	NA	TGTGCCAGCAAGGGACTAAAAGAAGAGACCCAGTACTTC	CASKGLKEETQYF
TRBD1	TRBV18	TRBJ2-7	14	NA	TGTGCCAGCTCACCACGGGACAGGGGAGTCGAGCAGTACTTC	CASSPRDRGVEQYF
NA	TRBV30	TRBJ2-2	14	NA	TGTGCCTGGAGTGTATGGGGGAACACCGGGGAGCTGTTTTTT	CAWSVWGNTGELFF
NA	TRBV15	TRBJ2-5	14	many	TGTGCCACCAGCAGAGATCTATGGACGGAGACCCAGTACTTC	CATSRDLWTETQYF
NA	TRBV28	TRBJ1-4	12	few	TGTGCCAGCAGTAGATACCTACAAGGACTGTTTTTT	CASSRYLQGLFF
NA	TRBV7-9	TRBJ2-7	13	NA	TGTGCCAGCAGCTTAGCGCTCCCTTCCGAGCAGTACTTC	CASSLALPSEQYF
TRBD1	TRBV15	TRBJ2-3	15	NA	TGTGCCACCAGCAGAGAGGGACAGATCACAGATACGCAGTATTTT	CATSREGQITDTQYF
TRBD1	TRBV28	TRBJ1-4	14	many	TGTGCCAGCTATGGGCAGGGGGGGAATGAAAAACTGTTTTTT	CASYGQGGNEKLFF
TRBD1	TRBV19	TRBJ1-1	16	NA	TGTGCCAGTAGGGTGACAGGGCATCAAATGAACACTGAAGCTTTCTTT	CASRVTGHQMNTEAFF
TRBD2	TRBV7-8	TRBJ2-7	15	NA	TGTGCCAGCAGCTTCACTAGCGGGAGGGCCCACGAGCAGTACTTC	CASSFTSGRAHEQYF
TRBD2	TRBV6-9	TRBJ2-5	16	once	TGTGCCAGCAGTTACAGGGCGGGGGGAATTCAAGGGACCCAGTACTTC	CASSYRAGGIQGTQYF
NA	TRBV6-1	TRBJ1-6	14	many	TGTGCCAGCGGGACGGGACAAGATAATTCACCCCTCCACTTT	CASGTGQDNSPLHF
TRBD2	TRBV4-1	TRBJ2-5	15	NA	TGCGCCAGCAGCCTCAGCGGGGGGGCCGCGGAGACCCAGTACTTC	CASSLSGGAAETQYF
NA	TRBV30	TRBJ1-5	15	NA	TGTGCCTGGAGTAAGACGGTGGCCAGCAATCAGCCCCAGCATTTT	CAWSKTVASNQPQHF
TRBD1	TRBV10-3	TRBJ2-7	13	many	TGTGCCATCAAGGATGCAGGGGGCTACGAGCAGTACTTC	CAIKDAGGYEQYF
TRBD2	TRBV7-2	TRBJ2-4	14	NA	TGTGCCAGCAGCTTAGACGGGGGGGTCGGCATTCGGTACTTC	CASSLDGGVGIRYF
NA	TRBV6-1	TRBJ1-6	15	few	TGTGCCAGCAGCCGGGACGGACGCGGGGCAGGTGCGCTCCACTTT	CASSRDGRGAGALHF
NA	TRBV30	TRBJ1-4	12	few	TGTGCCTGGAGTGCCCCTGCTGAAAAACTGTTTTTT	CAWSAPAEKLFF
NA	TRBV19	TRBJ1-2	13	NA	TGTGCCAGTAGTATGGCGGTTAACTATGGCTACACCTTC	CASSMAVNYGYTF
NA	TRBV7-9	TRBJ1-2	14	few	TGTGCCAGCAGCGACGAATATTCTCTCTATGGCTACACCTTC	CASSDEYSLYGYTF
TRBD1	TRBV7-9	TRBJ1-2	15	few	TGTGCCAGCAGCTTGACAAAGGGACAGGGCGATGGCTACACCTTC	CASSLTKGQGDGYTF
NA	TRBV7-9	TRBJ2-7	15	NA	TGTGCCAGCAGCTTATCCCACGTTGACGGACAGGAGCAGTACTTC	CASSLSHVDGQEQYF